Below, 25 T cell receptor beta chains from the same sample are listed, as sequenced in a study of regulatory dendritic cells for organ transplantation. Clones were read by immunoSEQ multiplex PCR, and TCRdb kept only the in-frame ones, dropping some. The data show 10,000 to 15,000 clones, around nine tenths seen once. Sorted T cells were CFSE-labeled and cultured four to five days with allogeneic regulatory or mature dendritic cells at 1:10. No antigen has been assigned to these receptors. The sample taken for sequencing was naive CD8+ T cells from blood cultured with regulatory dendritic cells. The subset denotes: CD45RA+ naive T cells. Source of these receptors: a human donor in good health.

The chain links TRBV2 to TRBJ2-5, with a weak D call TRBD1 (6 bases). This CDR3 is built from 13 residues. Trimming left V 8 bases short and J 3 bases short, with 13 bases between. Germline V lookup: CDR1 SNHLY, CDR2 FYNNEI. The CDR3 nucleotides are TGTGCCAGCGAGGGGGTGAAGGAAGAGACCCAGTACTTC. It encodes CASEGVKEETQYF.

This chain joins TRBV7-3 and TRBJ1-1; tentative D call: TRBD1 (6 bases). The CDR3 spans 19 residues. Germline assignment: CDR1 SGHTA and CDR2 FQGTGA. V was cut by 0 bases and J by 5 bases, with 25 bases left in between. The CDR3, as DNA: TGTGCCAGCAGCTTAACGTCGGGTCGGGGGGGCGCCCCGGGAACTGAAGCTTTCTTT. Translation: CASSLTSGRGGAPGTEAFF. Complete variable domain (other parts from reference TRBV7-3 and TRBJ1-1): GAGVSQTPSNKVTEKGKYVELRCDPISGHTALYWYRQSLGQGPEFLIYFQGTGAADDSGLPNDRFFAVRPEGSVSTLKIQRTERGDSAVYLCASSLTSGRGGAPGTEAFFGQGTRLTVV.

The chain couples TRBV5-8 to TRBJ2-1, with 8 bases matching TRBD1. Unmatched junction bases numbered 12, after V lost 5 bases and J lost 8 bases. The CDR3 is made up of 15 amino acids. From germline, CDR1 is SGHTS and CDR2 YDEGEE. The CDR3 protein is CASSHGQGDEDEQFF. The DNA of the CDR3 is TGTGCCAGCAGTCACGGACAGGGTGATGAAGATGAGCAGTTCTTC.

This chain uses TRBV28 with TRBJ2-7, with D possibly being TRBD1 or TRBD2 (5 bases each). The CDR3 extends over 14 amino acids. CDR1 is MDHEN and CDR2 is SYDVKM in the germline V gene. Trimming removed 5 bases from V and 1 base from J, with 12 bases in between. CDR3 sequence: CASSPMWGSYEQYF. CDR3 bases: TGTGCCAGCAGTCCAATGTGGGGGTCCTACGAGCAGTACTTC.

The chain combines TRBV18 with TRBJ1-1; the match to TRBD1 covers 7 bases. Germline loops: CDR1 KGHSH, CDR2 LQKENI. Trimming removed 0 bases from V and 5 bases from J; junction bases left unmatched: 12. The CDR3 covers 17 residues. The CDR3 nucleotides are TGTGCCAGCTCACCACCGTTTCCAGCAGGGGGGATGACTGAAGCTTTCTTT. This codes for CASSPPFPAGGMTEAFF.

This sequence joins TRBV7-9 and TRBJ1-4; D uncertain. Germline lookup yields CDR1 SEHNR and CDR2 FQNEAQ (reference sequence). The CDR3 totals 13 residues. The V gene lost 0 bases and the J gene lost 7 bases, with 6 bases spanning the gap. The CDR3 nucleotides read TGTGCCAGCAGCTTAGCGCCTACTGAAAAACTGTTTTTT. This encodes CASSLAPTEKLFF. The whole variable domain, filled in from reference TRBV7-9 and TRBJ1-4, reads DTGVSQNPRHKITKRGQNVTFRCDPISEHNRLYWYRQTLGQGPEFLTYFQNEAQLEKSRLLSDRFSAERPKGSFSTLEIQRTEQGDSAMYLCASSLAPTEKLFFGSGTQLSVL.

CDR3 nucleotides: TGTGCCAGCAGCCAGACGGGGGGCTCCTACGAGCAGTACTTC. Translating gives CASSQTGGSYEQYF. The gene calls are TRBV16 and TRBJ2-7; 7 bases fit TRBD2. The V and J ends lost 3 bases and 0 bases, in that order; junction bases with no gene match: 2. The CDR3 is 14 residues long. Germline CDR1 is KGHSY and CDR2 is FQNENV.

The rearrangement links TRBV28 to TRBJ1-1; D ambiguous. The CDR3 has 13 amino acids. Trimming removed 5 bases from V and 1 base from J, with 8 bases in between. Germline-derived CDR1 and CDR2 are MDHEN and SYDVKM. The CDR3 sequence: CASSRTRNTEAFF. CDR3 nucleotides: TGTGCCAGCAGTCGGACGAGGAACACTGAAGCTTTCTTT.

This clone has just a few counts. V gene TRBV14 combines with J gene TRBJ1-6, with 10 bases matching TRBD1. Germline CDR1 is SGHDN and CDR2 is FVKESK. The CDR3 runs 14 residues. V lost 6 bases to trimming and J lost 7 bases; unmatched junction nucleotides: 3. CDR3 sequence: CASSLGQGNSPLHF. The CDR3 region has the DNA TGTGCCAGCAGTCTGGGACAGGGGAATTCACCCCTCCACTTT.

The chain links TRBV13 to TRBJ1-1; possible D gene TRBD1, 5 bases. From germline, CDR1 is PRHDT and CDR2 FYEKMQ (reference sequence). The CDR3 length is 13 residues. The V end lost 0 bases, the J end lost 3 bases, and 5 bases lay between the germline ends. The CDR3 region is CASSLGGDTEAFF. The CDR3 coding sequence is TGTGCCAGCAGCTTAGGGGGGGACACTGAAGCTTTCTTT.

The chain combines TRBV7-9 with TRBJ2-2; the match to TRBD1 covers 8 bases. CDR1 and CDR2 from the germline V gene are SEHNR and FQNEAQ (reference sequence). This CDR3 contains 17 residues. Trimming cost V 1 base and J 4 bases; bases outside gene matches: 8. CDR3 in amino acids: CASSLVGQGAFTGELFF. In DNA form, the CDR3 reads TGTGCCAGCAGCTTAGTTGGTCAGGGGGCCTTCACCGGGGAGCTGTTTTTT.

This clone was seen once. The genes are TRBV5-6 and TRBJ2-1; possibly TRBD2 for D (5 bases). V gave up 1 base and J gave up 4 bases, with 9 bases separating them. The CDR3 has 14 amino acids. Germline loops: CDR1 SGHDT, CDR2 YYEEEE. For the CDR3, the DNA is TGTGCCAGCAGCTTGCTGGGGAGTTACAATGAGCAGTTCTTC. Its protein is CASSLLGSYNEQFF.

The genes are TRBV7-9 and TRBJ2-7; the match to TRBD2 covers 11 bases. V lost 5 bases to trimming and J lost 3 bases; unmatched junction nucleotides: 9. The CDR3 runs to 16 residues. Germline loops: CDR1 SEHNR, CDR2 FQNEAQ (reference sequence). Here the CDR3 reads CASSKKGTSGRYEQYF. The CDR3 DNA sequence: TGTGCCAGCAGCAAAAAGGGGACTAGCGGTCGCTACGAGCAGTACTTC.

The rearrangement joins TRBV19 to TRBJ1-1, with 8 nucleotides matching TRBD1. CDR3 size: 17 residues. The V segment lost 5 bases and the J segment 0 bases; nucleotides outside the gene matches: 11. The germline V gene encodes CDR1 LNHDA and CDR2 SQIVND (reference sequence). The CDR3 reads CASSFGAGQGVNTEAFF. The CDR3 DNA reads TGTGCCAGTAGTTTCGGAGCAGGACAGGGCGTGAACACTGAAGCTTTCTTT. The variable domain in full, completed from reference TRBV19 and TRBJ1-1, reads DGGITQSPKYLFRKEGQNVTLSCEQNLNHDAMYWYRQDPGQGLRLIYYSQIVNDFQKGDIAEGYSVSREKKESFPLTVTSAQKNPTAFYLCASSFGAGQGVNTEAFFGQGTRLTVV.

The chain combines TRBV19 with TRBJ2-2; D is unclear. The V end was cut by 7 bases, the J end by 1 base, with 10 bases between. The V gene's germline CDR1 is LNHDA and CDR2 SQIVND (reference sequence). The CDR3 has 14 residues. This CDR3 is CASIGKENTGELFF. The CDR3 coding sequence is TGTGCCAGTATAGGGAAGGAGAACACCGGGGAGCTGTTTTTT.

The CDR3 spells CASSLLLAGVFYEQFF. The CDR3 region has the DNA TGTGCCAGCAGCTTACTACTAGCGGGAGTATTTTATGAGCAGTTCTTC. This rearrangement joins TRBV7-8 to TRBJ2-1, with 11 bases that match TRBD2. The CDR3 loop spans 16 amino acids. Germline loops: CDR1 SGHVS, CDR2 FQNEAQ. V lost 2 bases and J lost 8; bases outside the gene matches: 8.

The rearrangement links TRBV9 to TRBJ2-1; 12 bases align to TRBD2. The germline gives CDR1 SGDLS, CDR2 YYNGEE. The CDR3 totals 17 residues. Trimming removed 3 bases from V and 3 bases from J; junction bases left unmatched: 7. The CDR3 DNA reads TGTGCCAGCAGCGCTAGCGGGGGGGGTCCCATCTACAATGAGCAGTTCTTC. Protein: CASSASGGGPIYNEQFF.

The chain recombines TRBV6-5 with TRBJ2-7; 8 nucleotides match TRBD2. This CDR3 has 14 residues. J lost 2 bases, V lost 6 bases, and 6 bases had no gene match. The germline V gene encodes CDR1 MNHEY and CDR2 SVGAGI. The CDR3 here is CASRSREAPYEQYF. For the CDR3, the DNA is TGTGCCAGCAGGTCGCGGGAGGCCCCCTACGAGCAGTACTTC.

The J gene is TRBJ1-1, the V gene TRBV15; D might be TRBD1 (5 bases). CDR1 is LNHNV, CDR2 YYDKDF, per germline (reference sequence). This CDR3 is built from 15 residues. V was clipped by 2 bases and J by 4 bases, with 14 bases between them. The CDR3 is CATSRFWGGSTEAFF. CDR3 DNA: TGTGCCACCAGCAGATTTTGGGGCGGGAGCACTGAAGCTTTCTTT.

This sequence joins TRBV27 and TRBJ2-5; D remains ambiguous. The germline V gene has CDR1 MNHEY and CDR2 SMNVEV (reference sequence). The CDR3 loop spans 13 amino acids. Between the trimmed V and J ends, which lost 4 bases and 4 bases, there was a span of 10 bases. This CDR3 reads CASSSRFRETQYF. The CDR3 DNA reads TGTGCCAGCAGTTCACGGTTCAGAGAGACCCAGTACTTC.

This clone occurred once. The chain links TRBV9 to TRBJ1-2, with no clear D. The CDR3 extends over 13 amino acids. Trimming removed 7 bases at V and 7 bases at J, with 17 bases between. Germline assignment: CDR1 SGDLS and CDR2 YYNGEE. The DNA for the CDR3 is TGTGCCAGCCGAGACCTGGGATTGGGTGGCTACACCTTC. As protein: CASRDLGLGGYTF.

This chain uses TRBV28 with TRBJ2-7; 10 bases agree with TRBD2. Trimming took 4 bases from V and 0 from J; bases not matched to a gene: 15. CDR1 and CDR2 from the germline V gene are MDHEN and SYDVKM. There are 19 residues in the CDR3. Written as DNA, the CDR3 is TGTGCCAGCAGTTCCCTACGGCTAGCGGGAGATCAAATCTCCTACGAGCAGTACTTC. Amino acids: CASSSLRLAGDQISYEQYF.

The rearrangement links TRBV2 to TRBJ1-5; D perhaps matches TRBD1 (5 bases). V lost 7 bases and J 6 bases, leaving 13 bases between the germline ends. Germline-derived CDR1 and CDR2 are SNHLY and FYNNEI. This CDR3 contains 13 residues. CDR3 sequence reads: CASIRYGGQPQHF. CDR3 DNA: TGTGCCAGCATCAGGTATGGGGGTCAGCCCCAGCATTTT.

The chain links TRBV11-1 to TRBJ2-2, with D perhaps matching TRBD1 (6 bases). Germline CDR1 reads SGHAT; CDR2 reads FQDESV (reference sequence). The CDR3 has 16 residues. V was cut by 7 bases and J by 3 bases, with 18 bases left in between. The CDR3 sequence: CASTRNRDTYTGELFF. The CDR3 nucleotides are TGTGCCAGCACCCGCAACCGGGACACTTACACCGGGGAGCTGTTTTTT.

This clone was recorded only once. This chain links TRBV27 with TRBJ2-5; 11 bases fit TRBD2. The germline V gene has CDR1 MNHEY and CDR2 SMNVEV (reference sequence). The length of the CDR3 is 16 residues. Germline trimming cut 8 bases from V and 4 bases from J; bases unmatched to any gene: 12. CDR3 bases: TGTGCCAGCGGGATGAATGTAGCGGGGGGGCGAGAGACCCAGTACTTC. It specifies CASGMNVAGGRETQYF.